The 7 T cell receptor beta chains below were found in one sample sequenced in a study of cytomegalovirus exposure and HLA in healthy donors. Here immunoSEQ multiplex PCR was the method, and the copy in TCRdb shows in-frame clones only, minus some. The sample consists of tens of thousands of clones, approximately 95% of them appearing once. Sequences were obtained from PBMCs. All receptors come from a man aged 18 to 30 in good health and CMV-seronegative.

This chain joins TRBV9 and TRBJ1-3; D not resolved. This CDR3 is built from 17 residues. V lost 0 bases and J 0 bases, leaving 13 bases between the germline ends. Per the germline V gene, CDR1 is SGDLS and CDR2 is YYNGEE. In DNA form, the CDR3 reads TGTGCCAGCAGCGTAGTGGGCAGCCTAACCTCTGGAAACACCATATATTTT. Its translation is CASSVVGSLTSGNTIYF. The whole variable domain, remainder taken from reference TRBV9 and TRBJ1-3, is DSGVTQTPKHLITATGQRVTLRCSPRSGDLSVYWYQQSLDQGLQFLIQYYNGEERAKGNILERFSAQQFPDLHSELNLSSLELGDSALYFCASSVVGSLTSGNTIYFGEGSWLTVV.

The rearrangement links TRBV4-1 to TRBJ1-4; TRBD1 agrees at 8 bases. Germline values: CDR1 MGHRA, CDR2 YSYEKL. The CDR3 has 16 residues. V trimming: 1 base; J trimming: 0 bases; junction bases outside the gene matches: 1. The CDR3 sequence is CASSQGGQATNEKLFF. The CDR3 coding sequence is TGCGCCAGCAGCCAAGGGGGACAGGCAACTAATGAAAAACTGTTTTTT.

V is TRBV30 and J is TRBJ1-6; D gene ambiguous. This CDR3 region has 14 residues. Trimming cost V 4 bases and J 8 bases, with 15 bases left between them. The V gene's germline CDR1 is GTSNPN and CDR2 SVGIG (reference sequence). The CDR3 nucleotides read TGTGCCTGGACCCACAGAATCGAAGATTCACCCCTCCACTTT. This gives the protein CAWTHRIEDSPLHF.

The rearrangement joins TRBV6-5 to TRBJ2-7; D gene unclear. CDR3 length: 14 amino acids. The germline V gene has CDR1 MNHEY and CDR2 SVGAGI. V lost 0 bases and J 3 bases, leaving 9 bases between the germline ends. CDR3 in amino acids: CASSYSAGYYEQYF. The CDR3 DNA is TGTGCCAGCAGTTACTCGGCAGGCTACTACGAGCAGTACTTC.

The chain couples TRBV5-1 to TRBJ2-2; 9 nucleotides match TRBD1. The CDR3 has 16 residues. Germline V gene data show CDR1 as SGHRS and CDR2 as YFSETQ. V was pared by 0 bases and J by 2 bases, with 2 bases of the junction left unmatched. This CDR3 reads CASSLGTGVNTGELFF. CDR3 in DNA: TGCGCCAGCAGCTTGGGGACAGGGGTAAACACCGGGGAGCTGTTTTTT. The variable domain in full, with the rest retrieved from reference TRBV5-1 and TRBJ2-2, is KAGVTQTPRYLIKTRGQQVTLSCSPISGHRSVSWYQQTPGQGLQFLFEYFSETQRNKGNFPGRFSGRQFSNSRSEMNVSTLELGDSALYLCASSLGTGVNTGELFFGEGSRLTVL.

The chain joins TRBV27 to TRBJ2-5, with a weak D call TRBD1 (6 bases). Trimming cost V 6 bases and J 5 bases, with 16 bases left between them. The CDR3 is 14 amino acids. The V gene's germline CDR1 is MNHEY and CDR2 SMNVEV (reference sequence). The CDR3 bases are TGTGCCAGCAGGGATAGGGACACCCAGGAGACCCAGTACTTC. Residues: CASRDRDTQETQYF.

This clone was detected once. The chain has TRBV4-3 and TRBJ2-5; TRBD1 might be the D (6 bases). The CDR3 covers 16 residues. Deletions cut 1 base from V and 4 bases from J, with 16 bases between. CDR1 and CDR2 (germline): LGHNA, YSLEER. The CDR3 region has the DNA TGCGCCAGCAGCCAAGCTGCAGGGGAAGTTGGAGAGACCCAGTACTTC. Translated, it gives CASSQAAGEVGETQYF.